This T cell receptor beta chain is drawn from a study of T-cell memory formation after mild COVID-19. Study as a whole: The two donors had largely donor-specific TCR clusters.

Constant-segment-primed 5'RACE gave TCR alpha and TCR beta cDNA libraries with sample barcodes and UMIs. TCRdb reanalysed the 5' RACE reads using MiXCR and keeps one entry per CDR3 protein. The sample has 95,000 to 110,000 distinct CDR3 sequences; around an eighth are singletons. Study-level points and caveats: The main location of contracting CD4+ clones was CM and EM, and that of contracting CD8+ clones was EMRA. Contracting clones from day 15 to 85 showed balanced CD4/CD8; later expanders favored CD4+.

The length of the CDR3 is 13 residues. Germline CDR1 and CDR2: SNHLY and FYNNEI. Trimming cost V 8 bases and J 3 bases; bases outside gene matches: 4. The table lists this clonotype with a few counts. The antigen is unknown. The source is a man younger than 35 who had mild COVID-19 (a few samples of this study predate the infection). Cell type and time point are not known. This rearrangement joins TRBV2 to TRBJ2-7; 10 bases match TRBD1. Material: PBMCs or a T cell subset sorted from them (not recorded which). CDR3 in amino acids: CASGQGEFYEQYF. In DNA form, the CDR3 reads TGTGCCAGCGGACAGGGGGAGTTCTACGAGCAGTACTTC. The full variable domain, rest sourced from reference TRBV2 and TRBJ2-7, is EPEVTQTPSHQVTQMGQEVILRCVPISNHLYFYWYRQILGQKVEFLVSFYNNEISEKSEIFDDQFSVERPDGSNFTLKIRSTKLEDSAMYFCASGQGEFYEQYFGPGTRLTVT.